The T cell receptor (beta chain) under discussion was sequenced for a study of spatial heterogeneity in lung cancer. Study-wide findings and caveats: Relative to follow-up, resection was when ubiquitous expanded tumor TCRs appeared more in blood.

CDR1 is SNHLY, CDR2 FYNNEI, per germline. The CDR3 has 15 residues. Trimming at V came to 2 bases and at J to 4 bases, leaving 7 bases not matched to a gene. In the case of this clonotype: Its cognate antigen is unknown.

Indicated time point: blood at routine non-recurrence follow-up after resection. The sequenced material consisted of unsorted whole RNA from tumor, nontumor lung or frozen PBMC. TCRdb reprocessed the 5' RACE reads via MiXCR and lists one record per CDR3 protein. The table records tens of thousands of distinct CDR3 sequences, roughly 21% of them present only once. This TCR came from a male donor with early-stage non-small cell lung cancer. The chain couples TRBV2 to TRBJ1-2; 7 bases fit TRBD1. Sequencing used PBMCs, obtained at follow-up. CDR3 nucleotide sequence: TGTGCCAGCAGTGAACTTGCAGGGGGGACCTATGGCTACACCTTC. It codes for CASSELAGGTYGYTF.